The rows below give T cell receptor beta chains drawn from one sample of a study of blood T cell repertoires in COVID-19. Here immunoSEQ multiplex PCR was the method, and the copy in TCRdb shows in-frame clones only, minus some. The sample includes around 290,000 clones, 90% of them seen just once. Input material: PBMCs or T cells enriched from blood (not recorded which). These receptors came from a woman under 40 who had recovered from COVID-19. CDR3s include the opening cysteine and the closing phenylalanine or tryptophan. D genes are given only for firm matches.

j_gene: TRBJ1-4; d_gene: NA; v_gene: TRBV7-9; CDR3nt: TGTGCCAGCAGCTCAGGACAGTATGAAAAACTGTTTTTT; CDR3aa: CASSSGQYEKLFF
j_gene: TRBJ2-7; d_gene: NA; v_gene: TRBV5-1; CDR3nt: TGCGCCAGCAGCTTGGAAAAGCCCATCTACGAGCAGTACTTC; CDR3aa: CASSLEKPIYEQYF
j_gene: TRBJ2-5; d_gene: TRBD2; v_gene: TRBV5-1; CDR3nt: TGCGCCAGCAGCTCAGGACTAGCGGGAGAGGCCCAGTACTTC; CDR3aa: CASSSGLAGEAQYF
j_gene: TRBJ1-2; d_gene: TRBD1; v_gene: TRBV28; CDR3nt: TGTGCCAGCAGTTACAGGACCAGGACAGGCAATGGCTACACCTTC; CDR3aa: CASSYRTRTGNGYTF
j_gene: TRBJ2-3; d_gene: NA; v_gene: TRBV15; CDR3nt: TGTGCCACCAGCAGAGAGGACGGGAGCGCCCCCCGGGTAGATACGCAGTATTTT; CDR3aa: CATSREDGSAPRVDTQYF
j_gene: TRBJ1-1; d_gene: NA; v_gene: TRBV30; CDR3nt: TGTGCCTGGAGCACCCAAGGAGGGGAGACTGAAGCTTTCTTT; CDR3aa: CAWSTQGGETEAFF
j_gene: TRBJ2-7; d_gene: TRBD2; v_gene: TRBV28; CDR3nt: TGTGCCAGCAGTTCGACCTCTGGGACGGCGGGAGTATGGGAGCAGTACTTC; CDR3aa: CASSSTSGTAGVWEQYF
j_gene: TRBJ2-1; d_gene: TRBD2; v_gene: TRBV13; CDR3nt: TGTGCCAGCAGCATTCGGACTAGCGGGAGCCCCTACAATGAGCAGTTCTTC; CDR3aa: CASSIRTSGSPYNEQFF
j_gene: TRBJ1-2; d_gene: NA; v_gene: TRBV6-5; CDR3nt: TGTGCCAGCAGGGGAACAGGGTCCTATGGCTACACCTTC; CDR3aa: CASRGTGSYGYTF
j_gene: TRBJ1-2; d_gene: NA; v_gene: TRBV2; CDR3nt: TGTGCCAGCAGTGAACAGGCTGACACTGGCTACACCTTC; CDR3aa: CASSEQADTGYTF
j_gene: TRBJ1-5; d_gene: NA; v_gene: TRBV7-2; CDR3nt: TGTGCCAGCAGCTTAGGGGCCAGGGGCAATCAGCCCCAGCATTTT; CDR3aa: CASSLGARGNQPQHF
j_gene: TRBJ1-4; d_gene: NA; v_gene: TRBV5-4; CDR3nt: TGTGCCAGCAGCTTGGGCCTAGAATTTGAAAAACTGTTTTTT; CDR3aa: CASSLGLEFEKLFF